This T cell receptor (beta chain) is from a study of T cells in Graves' hyperthyroidism and ophthalmopathy. Overall study findings and caveats: In the blood, most expanded thyroid clonotypes above 0.001 appeared as well. Prediction of ophthalmopathy progression came a median approximately 6 months pre-onset.

This clonotype was found many times. The antigen is undetermined. Thyroid ultrasound, orbital computed tomography, clinical symptoms, and serum thyroxine and TRAb underpinned diagnoses. V lost 3 bases, J lost 5 bases, and 5 bases stayed unmatched. CDR3 length: 13 residues. Germline-derived CDR1 and CDR2 are DFQATT and SNEGSKA (reference sequence). Amplification yielded TCR beta CDR3 regions, with RNA transcripts as the source. The primer set for the first-round RT-PCR of the TCR CDR3 was HTBI. TCRdb ran MiXCR on the multiplex PCR reads and lists one entry per CDR3 protein. The repertoire holds hundreds of thousands of distinct CDR3 sequences, with over 15% as singletons.

The sequenced sample was blood. This receptor was identified in a woman aged 60-75 years with Graves' ophthalmopathy. J is TRBJ2-7 and V is TRBV20-1; TRBD1 aligns across 9 bases. The chain's CDR3 is CSARGTGRNEQYF. The DNA of the CDR3 is TGCAGTGCTAGGGGGACAGGGAGGAACGAGCAGTACTTC.